Following are 29 T cell receptor beta chains from one sample sequenced in a study of early T cells in non-severe SARS-CoV-2 infection. In TCRdb, the 5' RACE reads were re-called with MiXCR into one record per CDR3 protein. The table includes tens of thousands of distinct CDR3 sequences, around 4% detected once. The specimen was whole blood. Receptor source: an adult who was a healthcare worker with PCR-confirmed SARS-CoV-2 infection or an uninfected control (not recorded which).

CDR3 DNA sequence: TGTGCCAGCGCCACCTCAGGAGGTACGCAGTATTTT. It codes for CASATSGGTQYF. This chain connects TRBV6-2 or TRBV6-3 to TRBJ2-3, with TRBD2 as a possible D gene (5 bases). The CDR3 contains 12 residues. Per germline, CDR1 MNHEY and CDR2 SVGEGT. The V and J ends lost 8 bases and 8 bases respectively, with 14 bases between them.

In its sample, this clonotype was seen many times. The chain couples TRBV10-3 to TRBJ2-5; 8 bases are a match to TRBD2. The CDR3 covers 11 residues. V was pared by 8 bases and J by 5 bases, with 1 base of the junction left unmatched. Germline V lookup: CDR1 ENHRY, CDR2 SYGVKD. CDR3 amino acids: CAILAGETQYF. Here the CDR3 DNA reads TGTGCCATCTTAGCGGGGGAGACCCAGTACTTC.

Notes on this clonotype: This could be a read error, since a much larger clone is one nucleotide away. V gene TRBV24-1 combines with J gene TRBJ2-1, with 8 positions matching TRBD2. Germline V gene data show CDR1 as KGHDR and CDR2 as SFDVKD. This CDR3 has 14 amino acids. CDR3 sequence: CVTSGAGGYNEQFF. In DNA, the CDR3 is TGTGTCACCAGCGGGGCGGGAGGCTACAATGAGCAGTTCTTC.

The table lists this clonotype with many counts. This chain uses TRBV5-6 with TRBJ2-1, with TRBD1 matching 9 bases. The trim removed 0 bases at V and 7 bases at J, leaving 5 bases unmatched. This CDR3 spans 15 amino acids. Germline CDR1 and CDR2: SGHDT and YYEEEE. CDR3 sequence: CASSLGTGARNEQFF. In DNA, the CDR3 is TGTGCCAGCAGCTTGGGGACAGGGGCGAGGAATGAGCAGTTCTTC.

The sample holds many counts of this clonotype. The chain employs TRBV29-1 and TRBJ2-1; 11 positions match TRBD2. With V trimmed by 6 bases and J by 10 bases, 14 bases remained unmatched. The germline V gene has CDR1 SQVTM and CDR2 ANQGSEA. The CDR3 spans 15 residues. CDR3: CSVDLRLAGKSEQFF. The DNA for the CDR3 is TGCAGCGTCGATCTGAGACTAGCGGGAAAATCGGAGCAGTTCTTC.

The sample holds many counts of this clonotype. The V call is TRBV6-2 or TRBV6-3, the J call TRBJ2-4; D might be TRBD2 (5 bases). CDR3 length: 15 residues. V was cut by 1 base and J by 8 bases, with 15 bases left in between. From germline, CDR1 is MNHEY and CDR2 SVGEGT. The CDR3 loop reads CASSYFPLNGDIQYF. CDR3 in DNA: TGTGCCAGCAGTTACTTTCCCCTGAACGGGGACATTCAGTACTTC.

The sample holds a few counts of this clonotype. This rearrangement joins TRBV29-1 to TRBJ2-2, with D possibly called TRBD1 or TRBD2 (6 bases each). V was trimmed by 4 bases and J by 4 bases, leaving 10 bases between them. CDR3 length: 13 residues. The germline CDR1 and CDR2 sequences are SQVTM and ANQGSEA. The CDR3 spells CSVAQGGTGELFF. The CDR3 DNA is TGCAGCGTTGCACAGGGAGGCACCGGGGAGCTGTTTTTT.

The table lists this clonotype with many counts. The chain is built from TRBV11-3 and TRBJ2-5; 13 bases line up with TRBD2. This CDR3 is built from 21 residues. Trimming took 0 bases from V and 3 from J; bases not matched to a gene: 16. Germline CDR1 and CDR2: SGHNT and YENEEA. CDR3 amino acids: CASSLEGRTWRLAGGEETQYF. CDR3 DNA: TGTGCCAGCAGCTTAGAGGGCAGGACCTGGAGACTAGCGGGAGGAGAAGAGACCCAGTACTTC.

The chain is built from TRBV4-2 and TRBJ2-1; 12 bases line up with TRBD2. Germline lookup yields CDR1 LGHNA and CDR2 YNFKEQ. The CDR3 totals 15 residues. With 4 bases clipped from V and 10 bases from J, the junction kept 8 bases outside the gene matches. DNA for the CDR3: TGTGCCAGCAGCCGGACTAGCGGGACTGATAGGGAGCAGTTCTTC. Protein sequence: CASSRTSGTDREQFF.

This clonotype was observed at least ten times. The chain uses TRBV6-6 and TRBJ1-4, with TRBD1 identical over 7 bases. CDR3 length equals 15 residues. Germline V gene data show CDR1 as MNHNY and CDR2 as SVGAGI (reference sequence). The J segment lost 5 bases and the V segment lost 2 bases, leaving 5 bases of the junction unmatched. The CDR3 loop is CASSYPGQQNEKLFF. CDR3 nucleotides: TGTGCCAGCAGTTACCCGGGACAGCAAAATGAAAAACTGTTTTTT.

J is TRBJ2-5 and V is TRBV5-6; tentative D call: TRBD2 (5 bases). V was clipped by 0 bases and J by 3 bases, with 6 bases between them. Germline V CDR1 and CDR2: SGHDT, YYEEEE. This CDR3 is built from 13 residues. CDR3 in amino acids: CASSLAGKETQYF. CDR3 sequence (DNA): TGTGCCAGCAGCTTGGCCGGGAAAGAGACCCAGTACTTC.

In this sample, this clonotype turned up many times. This chain connects TRBV12-3 or TRBV12-4 to TRBJ2-3; D not certain. V lost 3 bases to trimming and J lost 3 bases, with 13 bases between them. The CDR3 has 15 residues. In DNA form, the CDR3 reads TGTGCCAGCAGTTTCCCTGTGGGCACGACAGATACGCAGTATTTT. Its translation is CASSFPVGTTDTQYF.

The chain uses TRBV7-3 and TRBJ2-6; 7 bases map to TRBD2. The germline V gene has CDR1 SGHTA and CDR2 FQGTGA. V gave up 5 bases and J gave up 2 bases; unmatched junction bases: 3. The CDR3 sequence is 15 residues long. CDR3 nucleotide sequence: TGTGCCAGCAGCCTAGCGGCGCCTGGGGCCAACGTCCTGACTTTC. This sequence encodes CASSLAAPGANVLTF.

This clonotype has a count of ten or more. This sequence joins TRBV6-2 or TRBV6-3 and TRBJ2-5; 10 nucleotides align to TRBD2. The trim removed 6 bases at V and 5 bases at J, leaving 12 bases unmatched. Germline CDR1 MNHEY, CDR2 SVGEGT. The length of the CDR3 is 16 residues. In DNA, the CDR3 is TGTGCCAGCAGGGAAGCCGGGACTAGCGTGTTTGAGACCCAGTACTTC. This codes for CASREAGTSVFETQYF.

This clonotype was seen repeatedly, ten times or more. The gene calls are TRBV30 and TRBJ1-5; no definite D call. Germline V gene sequence: CDR1 GTSNPN, CDR2 SVGIG (reference sequence). The CDR3 totals 13 residues. Trimming cost V 5 bases and J 3 bases, with 11 bases left between them. CDR3 residues: CAWAERDNQPQHF. CDR3 nucleotide sequence: TGTGCCTGGGCGGAGAGGGACAATCAGCCCCAGCATTTT.

The V gene is TRBV3-1, the J gene TRBJ2-1; D gene ambiguous. The V end was cut by 2 bases, the J end by 9 bases, with 5 bases between. CDR1 and CDR2 (germline): LGHDT, YNNKEL (reference sequence). This CDR3 spans 11 amino acids. The CDR3 loop reads CASSQYGEQFF. The CDR3 nucleotides read TGTGCCAGCAGCCAATACGGTGAGCAGTTCTTC.

This clonotype was observed at least ten times. The CDR3 nucleotides are TGTGCCAGCAGCCGCCGGGACAGGGTCTACGAGCAGTACTTC. The encoded protein is CASSRRDRVYEQYF. The chain recombines TRBV5-4 with TRBJ2-7, with TRBD1 identical over 9 bases. This CDR3 region has 14 residues. The V gene end was trimmed by 4 bases and the J gene end by 3 bases; junction bases not matched to a gene: 5. The V gene's germline CDR1 is SGHNT and CDR2 YYREEE (reference sequence).

In this sample, this clonotype turned up many times. The chain employs TRBV6-4 and TRBJ2-1; 8 nucleotides align to TRBD1. The CDR3 covers 15 residues. CDR1 MRHNA and CDR2 SNTAGT come from the germline V gene. The junction had 8 bases not matched to a gene; V was cut back by 4 bases and J by 6 bases. The CDR3 nucleotides are TGTGCCAGCAGTGCCGAACTACAGGGGGGCAATGAGCAGTTCTTC. As protein: CASSAELQGGNEQFF.

V usage is TRBV5-1 and J usage is TRBJ2-1, with D tentatively TRBD1 (6 bases). Trimming left V 4 bases short and J 6 bases short, with 20 bases between. Germline loops: CDR1 SGHRS, CDR2 YFSETQ. The CDR3 has 16 residues. The CDR3 reads CASSLSGTVGGNEQFF. CDR3 nucleotides: TGCGCCAGCAGCCTTTCGGGAACAGTAGGGGGCAATGAGCAGTTCTTC.

This clonotype was seen many times. The genes are TRBV14 and TRBJ2-3, with 9 positions matching TRBD2. V dropped 4 bases and J dropped 0; count of bases not matched to a gene: 5. Germline CDR1 SGHDN, CDR2 FVKESK. The CDR3 covers 16 residues. DNA for the CDR3: TGTGCCAGCAGCCTACTGACTAGCGGAAGCACAGATACGCAGTATTTT. This gives the protein CASSLLTSGSTDTQYF.

This clonotype was found a few times. CDR3: CSARDRGSGANVLTF. Written as DNA, the CDR3 is TGCAGTGCTAGGGATCGCGGCTCTGGGGCCAACGTCCTGACTTTC. The rearrangement joins TRBV20-1 to TRBJ2-6, with D unresolved. CDR1 and CDR2 from the germline V gene are DFQATT and SNEGSKA (reference sequence). With 3 bases removed from V and 0 bases from J, the gap between germline ends came to 9 bases. This CDR3 spans 15 amino acids.

V usage is TRBV7-2 and J usage is TRBJ2-1, with TRBD2 matching 7 bases. Germline V gives CDR1 SGHTA, CDR2 FQGNSA. The CDR3 totals 14 residues. Losses at the gene ends were 0 bases for V and 12 bases for J; bases not matched to a gene: 8. The chain's CDR3 is CASSLATTSVGQFF. DNA of the CDR3: TGTGCCAGCAGCTTAGCGACTACTAGCGTCGGGCAGTTCTTC.

This clonotype was recorded many times. The rearrangement uses TRBV4-1 and TRBJ1-2; TRBD1 aligns across 8 bases. The V and J ends lost 2 bases and 6 bases, in that order; junction bases with no gene match: 8. Germline CDR1 reads MGHRA; CDR2 reads YSYEKL. This CDR3 contains 15 residues. CDR3 nucleotides: TGCGCCAGCAGCCAACTGGCCAGGGGGCGAAATGGCTACACCTTC. Amino acids: CASSQLARGRNGYTF.

In its sample, this clonotype was seen many times. V and J are TRBV18 and TRBJ1-5; D gene ambiguous. This CDR3 has 13 amino acids. Germline values: CDR1 KGHSH, CDR2 LQKENI. The ends were cut back, 2 bases at V and 0 bases at J, with 2 bases in the middle. CDR3 sequence: CASSPDSNQPQHF. DNA of the CDR3: TGTGCCAGCTCACCAGATAGCAATCAGCCCCAGCATTTT.

This clonotype has ten or more counts. The V call is TRBV11-3, the J call TRBJ2-2, with D possibly matching TRBD2 (5 bases). The CDR3 length is 18 residues. Germline-derived CDR1 and CDR2 are SGHNT and YENEEA. Trimming took 1 base from V and 1 from J, leaving 16 bases between them. The CDR3 sequence is CASSLVSPSTRNTGELFF. CDR3 nucleotides: TGTGCCAGCAGCTTAGTTTCGCCTAGCACTCGGAACACCGGGGAGCTGTTTTTT.

CDR3 in DNA: TGCGCCAGCAGCCCATCGCTAGCGGGGGGCCTTAGCACAGATACGCAGTATTTT. This codes for CASSPSLAGGLSTDTQYF. The chain carries TRBV4-1 and TRBJ2-3, with 11 bases fitting TRBD2. Looked up from germline, CDR1 is MGHRA and CDR2 is YSYEKL. This CDR3 comprises 18 residues. V shed 4 bases and J 0 bases; nucleotides not matched to a gene: 9.

This clonotype was detected ten times or more. This rearrangement joins TRBV4-3 to TRBJ1-1, with 8 bases fitting TRBD1. The germline CDR1 and CDR2 sequences are LGHNA and YSLEER. V lost 4 bases to trimming and J lost 11 bases; unmatched junction nucleotides: 3. The length of the CDR3 is 11 residues. Written as DNA, the CDR3 is TGCGCCAGCAGCCGGACAGGGAAGGCTTTCTTT. The encoded protein is CASSRTGKAFF.

This clonotype has at least ten counts. V and J are TRBV25-1 and TRBJ2-7; 14 positions match TRBD2. The V segment lost 3 bases and the J segment 4 bases; nucleotides outside the gene matches: 2. The germline gives CDR1 MGHDK, CDR2 SYGVNS. The CDR3 is 15 residues long. The CDR3 protein is CASSEGLAGAYEQYF. CDR3 coding DNA: TGTGCCAGCAGTGAGGGACTAGCGGGAGCGTACGAGCAGTACTTC.

This clonotype was seen a few times. The chain combines TRBV2 with TRBJ2-1; no clear D gene. The length of the CDR3 is 13 residues. With 1 base removed from V and 4 bases from J, the gap between germline ends came to 5 bases. Per germline, CDR1 SNHLY and CDR2 FYNNEI. The CDR3 region is CASSEGVYNEQFF. As DNA, the CDR3 is TGTGCCAGCAGTGAAGGGGTTTACAATGAGCAGTTCTTC.